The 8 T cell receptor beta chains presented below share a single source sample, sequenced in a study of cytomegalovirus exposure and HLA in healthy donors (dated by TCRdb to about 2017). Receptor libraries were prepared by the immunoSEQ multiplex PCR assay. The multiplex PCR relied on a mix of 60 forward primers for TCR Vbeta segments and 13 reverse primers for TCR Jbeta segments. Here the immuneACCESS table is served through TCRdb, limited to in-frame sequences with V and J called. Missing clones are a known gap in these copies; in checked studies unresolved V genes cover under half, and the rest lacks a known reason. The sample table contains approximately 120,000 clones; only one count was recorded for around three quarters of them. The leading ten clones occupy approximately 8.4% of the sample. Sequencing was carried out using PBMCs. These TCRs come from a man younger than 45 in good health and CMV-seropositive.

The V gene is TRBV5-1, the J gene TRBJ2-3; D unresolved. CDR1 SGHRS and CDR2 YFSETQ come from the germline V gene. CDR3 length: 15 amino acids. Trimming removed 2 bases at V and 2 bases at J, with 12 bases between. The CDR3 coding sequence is TGCGCCAGCAGCTTTATGGCCAGTGACACAGATACGCAGTATTTT. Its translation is CASSFMASDTDTQYF.

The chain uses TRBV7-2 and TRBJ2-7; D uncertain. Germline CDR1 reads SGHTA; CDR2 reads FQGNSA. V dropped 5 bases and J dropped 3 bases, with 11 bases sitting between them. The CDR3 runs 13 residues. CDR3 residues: CASSPITDYEQYF. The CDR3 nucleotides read TGTGCCAGCAGCCCAATCACTGACTACGAGCAGTACTTC.

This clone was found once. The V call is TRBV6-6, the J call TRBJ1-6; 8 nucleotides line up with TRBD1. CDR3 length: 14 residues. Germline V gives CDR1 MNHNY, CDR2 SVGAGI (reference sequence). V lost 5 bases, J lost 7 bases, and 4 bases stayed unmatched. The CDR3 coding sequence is TGTGCCAGCAGTCTAGCAGGGGGCAATTCACCCCTCCACTTT. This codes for CASSLAGGNSPLHF.

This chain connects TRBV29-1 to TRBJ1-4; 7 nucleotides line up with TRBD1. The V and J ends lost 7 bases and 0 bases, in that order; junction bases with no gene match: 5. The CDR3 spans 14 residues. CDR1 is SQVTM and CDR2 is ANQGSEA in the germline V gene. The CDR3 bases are TGCAGCGCACAGGACAGGACAACTAATGAAAAACTGTTTTTT. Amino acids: CSAQDRTTNEKLFF.

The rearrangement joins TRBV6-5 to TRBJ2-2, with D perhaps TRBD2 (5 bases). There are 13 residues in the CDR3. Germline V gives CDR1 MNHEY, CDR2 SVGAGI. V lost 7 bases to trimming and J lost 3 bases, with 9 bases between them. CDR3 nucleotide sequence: TGTGCCAGCAAACGGGGTCACACCGGGGAGCTGTTTTTT. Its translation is CASKRGHTGELFF.

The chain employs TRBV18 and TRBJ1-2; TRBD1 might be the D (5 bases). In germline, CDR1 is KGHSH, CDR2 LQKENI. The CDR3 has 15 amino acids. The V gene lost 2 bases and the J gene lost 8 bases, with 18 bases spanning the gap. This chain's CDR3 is CASSPYGTPQGGYTF. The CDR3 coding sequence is TGTGCCAGCTCACCATACGGGACTCCCCAGGGAGGCTACACCTTC.

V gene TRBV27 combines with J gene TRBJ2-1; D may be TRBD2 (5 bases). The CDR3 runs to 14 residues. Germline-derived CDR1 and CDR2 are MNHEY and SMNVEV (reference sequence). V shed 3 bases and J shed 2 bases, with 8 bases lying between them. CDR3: CASSLSGPYNEQFF. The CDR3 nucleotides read TGTGCCAGCAGTTTGAGCGGTCCCTACAATGAGCAGTTCTTC.

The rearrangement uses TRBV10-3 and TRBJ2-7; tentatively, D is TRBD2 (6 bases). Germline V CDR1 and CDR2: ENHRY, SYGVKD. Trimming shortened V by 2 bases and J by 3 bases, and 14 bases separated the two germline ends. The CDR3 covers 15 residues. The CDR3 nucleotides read TGTGCCATCAGTGAGGCTGGCGGGGTAAGCTACGAGCAGTACTTC. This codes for CAISEAGGVSYEQYF.